Listed below are T cell receptor beta chains from one sample, sequenced in a study of control samples from healthy donors and cancer patients. The table came from immunoSEQ multiplex PCR; TCRdb's copy has only in-frame clones and leaves some out. The sample consists of some 150,000 clones, about 89% of them appearing once. Specimen: blood. Receptors were obtained from a man aged 18 to 30 in good health. Each CDR3 is given with its conserved first and last residue. Each record gives: CDR3 protein, CDR3 DNA, clone size, V gene, D gene, J gene. D genes are given only for firm matches. Not all rows give a size; the values are once, few, many and, for expanded clones, a class.

CDR3: CASSPPGSSYNEQFF
DNA: TGTGCCAGCAGCCCCCCGGGGAGCTCCTACAATGAGCAGTTCTTC
size: many
V: TRBV7-9
D: -
J: TRBJ2-1

CDR3: CASSLLGGSNTGELFF
DNA: TGTGCCAGCAGTTTATTAGGAGGATCGAACACCGGGGAGCTGTTTTTT
size: -
V: TRBV27
D: -
J: TRBJ2-2

CDR3: CASTSRGSPLHF
DNA: TGTGCCAGCACTAGTAGGGGGTCACCCCTCCACTTT
size: -
V: TRBV3-1/TRBV3-2
D: -
J: TRBJ1-6

CDR3: CASSQAGGHLTF
DNA: TGTGCCAGCAGCCAAGCCGGGGGCCACCTCACCTTC
size: once
V: TRBV3-1/TRBV3-2
D: -
J: TRBJ1-2

CDR3: CASSLRGTEAFF
DNA: TGTGCCAGCAGTTTGAGAGGCACTGAAGCTTTCTTT
size: -
V: TRBV28
D: -
J: TRBJ1-1

CDR3: CATSEASGYNEQFF
DNA: TGTGCCACCAGTGAGGCTAGCGGGTACAATGAGCAGTTCTTC
size: -
V: TRBV24-1
D: TRBD2
J: TRBJ2-1

CDR3: CASSTQGAGNQPQHF
DNA: TGCGCCAGCAGTACTCAGGGGGCGGGCAATCAGCCCCAGCATTTT
size: -
V: TRBV10-2
D: TRBD1
J: TRBJ1-5

CDR3: CASSLGGVTKRDNSPLHF
DNA: TGTGCCAGCAGCTTAGGGGGGGTTACGAAGCGAGATAATTCACCCCTCCACTTT
size: -
V: TRBV7-9
D: -
J: TRBJ1-6

CDR3: CASSHLIHPTYRGNYGYTF
DNA: TGTGCCAGCAGCCACCTTATCCACCCGACGTACAGGGGTAACTATGGCTACACCTTC
size: -
V: TRBV3-1/TRBV3-2
D: TRBD1
J: TRBJ1-2

CDR3: CASRGTVFNYGYTF
DNA: TGTGCCAGCAGAGGGACAGTTTTTAACTATGGCTACACCTTC
size: -
V: TRBV7-2
D: TRBD1
J: TRBJ1-2

CDR3: CASSQDTDTQYF
DNA: TGTGCCAGCAGCCAGGACACAGATACGCAGTATTTT
size: -
V: TRBV5-6
D: -
J: TRBJ2-3

CDR3: CASSPSSGDTEAFF
DNA: TGTGCCAGCAGTCCCTCCTCGGGGGATACTGAAGCTTTCTTT
size: -
V: TRBV6-5
D: -
J: TRBJ1-1

CDR3: CASSTLGTEAFF
DNA: TGTGCCAGCAGTACCCTGGGGACTGAAGCTTTCTTT
size: -
V: TRBV28
D: -
J: TRBJ1-1

CDR3: CASSPAVGDPSTDTQYF
DNA: TGTGCCAGCAGCCCCGCAGTGGGAGACCCTAGCACAGATACGCAGTATTTT
size: -
V: TRBV11-2
D: -
J: TRBJ2-3

CDR3: CASSQGGGYTF
DNA: TGTGCCAGCAGCCAGGGTGGAGGCTACACCTTC
size: -
V: TRBV6-5
D: -
J: TRBJ1-2

CDR3: CASSAGWGTAAGTQYF
DNA: TGTGCCAGCAGCGCCGGCTGGGGAACGGCGGCCGGGACCCAGTACTTC
size: -
V: TRBV7-9
D: -
J: TRBJ2-5

CDR3: CATSDRGDQPQHF
DNA: TGTGCCACCAGTGACAGAGGAGACCAGCCCCAGCATTTT
size: -
V: TRBV24-1
D: -
J: TRBJ1-5

CDR3: CASRRGTGNSPLHF
DNA: TGTGCCAGCAGACGCGGGACAGGAAATTCACCCCTCCACTTT
size: -
V: TRBV2
D: TRBD1
J: TRBJ1-6

CDR3: CAISVDPDYGYTF
DNA: TGTGCCATCAGTGTTGACCCCGACTATGGCTACACCTTC
size: -
V: TRBV10-3
D: -
J: TRBJ1-2

CDR3: CASSLGQGASGELFF
DNA: TGTGCCAGCAGCTTGGGACAGGGGGCCTCCGGGGAGCTGTTTTTT
size: -
V: TRBV7-3
D: TRBD1
J: TRBJ2-2

CDR3: CASSLVRNHGELFF
DNA: TGTGCCAGCAGCTTAGTGAGAAATCACGGGGAGCTGTTTTTT
size: -
V: TRBV7-9
D: -
J: TRBJ2-2

CDR3: CAWSVPQVLAGGQTQYF
DNA: TGTGCCTGGAGTGTACCTCAAGTCCTAGCGGGGGGTCAGACCCAGTACTTC
size: -
V: TRBV30
D: TRBD2
J: TRBJ2-5

CDR3: CASKQGEGDEQYF
DNA: TGTGCCAGCAAGCAGGGAGAGGGGGACGAGCAGTACTTC
size: -
V: TRBV2
D: -
J: TRBJ2-7

CDR3: CASSQGRAGAYGDTQYF
DNA: TGTGCCAGCAGCCAAGGGCGAGCGGGGGCTTATGGGGATACGCAGTATTTT
size: -
V: TRBV3-1/TRBV3-2
D: TRBD2
J: TRBJ2-3

CDR3: CASSELAGPMNTEAFF
DNA: TGTGCCAGCAGTGAATTGGCAGGGCCGATGAACACTGAAGCTTTCTTT
size: -
V: TRBV6-1
D: -
J: TRBJ1-1

CDR3: CASSPIQKTYGYTF
DNA: TGCGCCAGCAGCCCGATCCAAAAAACCTATGGCTACACCTTC
size: -
V: TRBV5-1
D: -
J: TRBJ1-2

CDR3: CASSQSLLNYEQYF
DNA: TGTGCCAGCAGCCAAAGCCTGTTGAACTACGAGCAGTACTTC
size: -
V: TRBV5-4
D: -
J: TRBJ2-7

CDR3: CASSLERPSTDTQYF
DNA: TGCGCCAGCAGCTTGGAACGGCCTAGCACAGATACGCAGTATTTT
size: -
V: TRBV5-1
D: -
J: TRBJ2-3

CDR3: CATSRGQESQETQYF
DNA: TGTGCCACCAGCAGAGGACAGGAGTCCCAAGAGACCCAGTACTTC
size: -
V: TRBV15
D: -
J: TRBJ2-5

CDR3: CASSRTSVQETQYF
DNA: TGTGCCAGCAGCCGGACTAGCGTCCAAGAGACCCAGTACTTC
size: -
V: TRBV5-5
D: TRBD2
J: TRBJ2-5

CDR3: CASSFYRAGGYTF
DNA: TGTGCCAGCAGTTTCTACAGGGCTGGCGGCTACACCTTC
size: -
V: TRBV12-3/TRBV12-4
D: -
J: TRBJ1-2

CDR3: CASSQVLFGYTF
DNA: TGTGCCAGCAGCCAAGTCCTATTTGGCTACACCTTC
size: -
V: TRBV3-1/TRBV3-2
D: -
J: TRBJ1-2

CDR3: CASSSFLYGGAFQETQYF
DNA: TGTGCCAGCAGTTCATTCCTTTACGGGGGGGCGTTCCAAGAGACCCAGTACTTC
size: -
V: TRBV28
D: TRBD2
J: TRBJ2-5

CDR3: CASSSEGGTEAFF
DNA: TGTGCCAGTAGTTCGGAGGGTGGCACTGAAGCTTTCTTT
size: -
V: TRBV19
D: -
J: TRBJ1-1

CDR3: CASSLGATSGGVNTGELFF
DNA: TGCGCCAGCAGCTTGGGGGCTACTAGCGGGGGGGTGAACACCGGGGAGCTGTTTTTT
size: -
V: TRBV5-1
D: TRBD2
J: TRBJ2-2

CDR3: CASSIDTRHRETEGSNQPQHF
DNA: TGTGCCAGTAGTATAGATACCCGCCACAGGGAGACTGAGGGTAGCAATCAGCCCCAGCATTTT
size: -
V: TRBV19
D: -
J: TRBJ1-5

CDR3: CASSLTDIRQGAGETQYF
DNA: TGCGCCAGCAGCTTAACTGACATCAGACAGGGGGCAGGGGAGACCCAGTACTTC
size: -
V: TRBV5-1
D: TRBD1
J: TRBJ2-5

CDR3: CASSVAGLHEQFF
DNA: TGTGCCAGCAGCGTAGCGGGGCTCCATGAGCAGTTCTTC
size: -
V: TRBV9
D: -
J: TRBJ2-1

CDR3: CASSLGQGAGFEKLFF
DNA: TGTGCCAGCAGCTTAGGACAGGGGGCCGGATTTGAAAAACTGTTTTTT
size: -
V: TRBV7-9
D: TRBD1
J: TRBJ1-4

CDR3: CSASYPGELFF
DNA: TGCAGTGCTAGTTACCCCGGGGAGCTGTTTTTT
size: once
V: TRBV20-1
D: -
J: TRBJ2-2